Listed here are 11 T cell receptor beta chains from one sample, sequenced in a study of T cells in Graves' hyperthyroidism and ophthalmopathy. Amplification of TCR beta CDR3 regions was performed using RNA transcripts as template. Researchers ran a first-round RT-PCR on the TCR CDR3 using the HTBI primer set. TCRdb reanalysed the multiplex PCR reads using MiXCR and keeps one entry per CDR3 protein. The repertoire holds 300,000 to 400,000 distinct CDR3 sequences, 20% to 25% seen once, with around 45% in the top ten. The material sequenced was blood. The origin of the receptors is a woman between 45 and 65 years old with Graves' hyperthyroidism.

The sample holds a few counts of this clonotype. The V and J genes are TRBV19 and TRBJ1-5; 8 bases map to TRBD1. V shed 4 bases, J shed 4 bases, and the junction held 6 bases outside the gene matches. This CDR3 contains 15 residues. Germline values: CDR1 LNHDA, CDR2 SQIVND (reference sequence). The CDR3 bases are TGTGCCAGTAGTACTCAGGACAGGGCGAATCAGCCCCAGCATTTT. This gives the protein CASSTQDRANQPQHF.

V usage is TRBV6-1 and J usage is TRBJ2-1, with TRBD1 identical over 7 bases. The length of the CDR3 is 13 residues. The V gene end was trimmed by 7 bases and the J gene end by 8 bases; junction bases not matched to a gene: 8. Germline V lookup: CDR1 MNHNS, CDR2 SASEGT. The CDR3 bases are TGTGCCAGCAAAACACAGGGGAACGATGAGCAGTTCTTC. Translated, it gives CASKTQGNDEQFF.

The chain joins TRBV14 to TRBJ2-1, with D maybe TRBD2 (5 bases). The CDR3 is made up of 15 amino acids. Trimming left V 5 bases short and J 4 bases short, with 15 bases between. Germline V lookup: CDR1 SGHDN, CDR2 FVKESK. The CDR3 here is CASSFGLRHYNEQFF. In nucleotides, the CDR3 is TGTGCCAGCAGCTTCGGACTGCGACATTACAATGAGCAGTTCTTC.

The chain links TRBV12-3 or TRBV12-4 to TRBJ2-5, with a weak D call TRBD2 (7 bases). Trimming shortened V by 7 bases and J by 1 base, and 22 bases separated the two germline ends. The CDR3 has 17 amino acids. The CDR3 region has the DNA TGTGCCAGCAATCAAGGGGGGGGCACGGGGGGCCAAGAGACCCAGTACTTC. This gives the protein CASNQGGGTGGQETQYF.

This clonotype was observed a handful of times. This chain links TRBV5-8 with TRBJ2-1, with 7 bases that match TRBD1. Germline CDR1 is SGHTS and CDR2 is YDEGEE. The CDR3 sequence is 12 residues long. Trimming at V came to 3 bases and at J to 10 bases, leaving 4 bases not matched to a gene. The CDR3 nucleotides are TGTGCCAGCAGCTACGGGACAGAAGAGCAGTTCTTC. Translated: CASSYGTEEQFF.

This clonotype appeared many times. The genes are TRBV27 and TRBJ2-1; 11 nucleotides align to TRBD2. The CDR3 covers 13 residues. V was pared by 10 bases and J by 8 bases, with 7 bases of the junction left unmatched. Germline lookup yields CDR1 MNHEY and CDR2 SMNVEV (reference sequence). CDR3 loop: CATARTSGYEQFF. The CDR3 DNA is TGTGCCACCGCCAGGACTAGCGGGTATGAGCAGTTCTTC.

There are a few counts of this clonotype. The chain carries TRBV20-1 and TRBJ1-6; a weak D match, TRBD1 (6 bases). V gave up 0 bases and J gave up 7 bases, with 19 bases separating them. This CDR3 is 17 amino acids long. Germline V gives CDR1 DFQATT, CDR2 SNEGSKA (reference sequence). The CDR3 nucleotides are TGCAGTGCTAGAGATCGAAGAGGGGGAGGTCTAAATTCACCCCTCCACTTT. Its translation: CSARDRRGGGLNSPLHF.

This clonotype was seen many times. The chain is built from TRBV11-1 and TRBJ2-7; 7 nucleotides line up with TRBD2. Germline V gene sequence: CDR1 SGHAT, CDR2 FQDESV (reference sequence). J lost 4 bases, V lost 5 bases, and 8 bases had no gene match. The CDR3 runs 14 residues. The CDR3, as DNA: TGTGCCAGCAGCCAAGGGCGGGAGTATTACGAGCAGTACTTC. It specifies CASSQGREYYEQYF.

The rearrangement links TRBV6-1 to TRBJ1-5, with D unresolved. CDR1 is MNHNS and CDR2 is SASEGT in the germline V gene. The CDR3 has 16 amino acids. V was pared by 6 bases and J by 2 bases, with 17 bases between. CDR3 protein: CASRAEGRGGNQPQHF. CDR3 bases: TGTGCCAGCAGGGCGGAAGGGAGAGGTGGCAATCAGCCCCAGCATTTT.

This clonotype was counted at least ten times. V gene TRBV30 combines with J gene TRBJ2-2; unclear D gene. The CDR3 is 12 amino acids. Germline CDR1 and CDR2: GTSNPN and SVGIG (reference sequence). With 2 bases removed from V and 7 bases from J, the gap between germline ends came to 8 bases. CDR3 DNA sequence: TGTGCCTGGAGTCGGGTTTTCGGGGAGCTGTTTTTT. This sequence encodes CAWSRVFGELFF.

This clonotype was observed at least ten times. V gene TRBV14 combines with J gene TRBJ2-5, with 11 bases that match TRBD2. The CDR3 extends over 16 amino acids. Germline CDR1 SGHDN, CDR2 FVKESK. The V segment lost 1 base and the J segment 3 bases; nucleotides outside the gene matches: 4. As DNA, the CDR3 is TGTGCCAGCAGCCAAGGACTAGCGGGGCGAAAAGAGACCCAGTACTTC. Its translation: CASSQGLAGRKETQYF.